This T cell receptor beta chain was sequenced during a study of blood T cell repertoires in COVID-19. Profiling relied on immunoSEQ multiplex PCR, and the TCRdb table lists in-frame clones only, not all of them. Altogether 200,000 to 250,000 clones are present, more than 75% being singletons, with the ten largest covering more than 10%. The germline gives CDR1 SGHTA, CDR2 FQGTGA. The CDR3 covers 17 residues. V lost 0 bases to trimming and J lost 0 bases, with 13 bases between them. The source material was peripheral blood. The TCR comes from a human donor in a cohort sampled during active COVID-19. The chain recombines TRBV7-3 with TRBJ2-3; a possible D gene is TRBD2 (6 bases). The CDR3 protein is CASSLTGRGSSTDTQYF. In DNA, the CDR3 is TGTGCCAGCAGCTTAACGGGCCGGGGGAGTAGCACAGATACGCAGTATTTT.